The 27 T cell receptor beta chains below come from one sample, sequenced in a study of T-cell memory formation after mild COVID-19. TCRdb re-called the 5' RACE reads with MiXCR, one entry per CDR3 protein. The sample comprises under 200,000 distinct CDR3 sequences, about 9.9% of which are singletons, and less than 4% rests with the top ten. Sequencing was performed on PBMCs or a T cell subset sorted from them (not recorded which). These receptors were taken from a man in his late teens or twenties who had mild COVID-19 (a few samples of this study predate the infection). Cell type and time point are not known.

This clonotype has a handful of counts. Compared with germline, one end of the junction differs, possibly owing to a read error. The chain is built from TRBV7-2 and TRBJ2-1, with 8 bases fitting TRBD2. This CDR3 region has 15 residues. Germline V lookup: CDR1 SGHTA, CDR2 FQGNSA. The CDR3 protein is CASSLRLAGSNERFF. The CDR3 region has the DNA TGTGCCAGCAGCCTTAGGTTAGCGGGGAGTAATGAGCGGTTCTTC. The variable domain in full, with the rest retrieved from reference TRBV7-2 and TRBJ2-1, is GAGVSQSPSNKVTEKGKDVELRCDPISGHTALYWYRQSLGQGLEFLIYFQGNSAPDKSGLPSDRFSAERTGGSVSTLTIQRTQQEDSAVYLCASSLRLAGSNERFFGPGTRLTVL.

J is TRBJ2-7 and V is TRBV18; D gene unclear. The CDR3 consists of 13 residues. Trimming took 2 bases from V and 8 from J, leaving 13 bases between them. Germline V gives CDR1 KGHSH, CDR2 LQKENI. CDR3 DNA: TGTGCCAGCTCACCAAACCCGTCCGCTCAGCAGTACTTC. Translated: CASSPNPSAQQYF.

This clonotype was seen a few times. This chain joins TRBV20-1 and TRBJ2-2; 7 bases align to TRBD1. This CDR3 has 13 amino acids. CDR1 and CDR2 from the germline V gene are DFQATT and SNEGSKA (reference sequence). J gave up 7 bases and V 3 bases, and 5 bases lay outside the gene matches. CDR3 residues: CSASRGQGGELFF. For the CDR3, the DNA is TGCAGTGCTAGTAGGGGGCAGGGCGGGGAGCTGTTTTTT.

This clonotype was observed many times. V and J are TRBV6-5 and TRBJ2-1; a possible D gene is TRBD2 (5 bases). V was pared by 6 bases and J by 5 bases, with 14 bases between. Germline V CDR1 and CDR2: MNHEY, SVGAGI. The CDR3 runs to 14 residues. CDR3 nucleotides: TGTGCCAGCAGGAGGGTGACCGTTGACAATGAGCAGTTCTTC. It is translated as CASRRVTVDNEQFF.

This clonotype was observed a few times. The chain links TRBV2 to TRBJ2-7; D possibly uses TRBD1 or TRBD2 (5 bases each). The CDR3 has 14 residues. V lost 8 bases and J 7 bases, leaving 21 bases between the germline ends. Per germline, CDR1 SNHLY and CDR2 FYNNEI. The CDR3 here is CASGATGTQGEQYF. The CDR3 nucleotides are TGTGCCAGCGGCGCGACTGGGACCCAGGGAGAGCAGTACTTC.

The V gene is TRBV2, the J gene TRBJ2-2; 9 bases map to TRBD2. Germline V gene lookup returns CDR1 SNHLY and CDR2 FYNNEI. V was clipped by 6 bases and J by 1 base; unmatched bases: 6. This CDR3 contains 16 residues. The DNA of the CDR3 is TGTGCCAGCAGACGAGGGACTAGCCAGAACACCGGGGAGCTGTTTTTT. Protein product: CASRRGTSQNTGELFF.

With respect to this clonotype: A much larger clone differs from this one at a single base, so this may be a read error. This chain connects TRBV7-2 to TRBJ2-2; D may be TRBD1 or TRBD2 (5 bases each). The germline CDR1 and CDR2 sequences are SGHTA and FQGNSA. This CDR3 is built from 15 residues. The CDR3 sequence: CASRLGARETGELFF. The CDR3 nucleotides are TGTGCCAGCAGATTAGGTGCCAGGGAGACCGGGGAGCTGTTTTTT. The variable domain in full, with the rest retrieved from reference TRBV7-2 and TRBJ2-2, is GAGVSQSPSNKVTEKGKDVELRCDPISGHTALYWYRQSLGQGLEFLIYFQGNSAPDKSGLPSDRFSAERTGGSVSTLTIQRTQQEDSAVYLCASRLGARETGELFFGEGSRLTVL.

The CDR3 region is CASSLWTGLLKTQYF. The CDR3 nucleotides read TGTGCCAGCAGTTTATGGACAGGGTTATTAAAGACCCAGTACTTC. This rearrangement joins TRBV27 to TRBJ2-5, with TRBD1 matching 8 bases. With V trimmed by 1 base and J by 6 bases, 7 bases remained unmatched. This CDR3 spans 15 amino acids. Germline values: CDR1 MNHEY, CDR2 SMNVEV (reference sequence).

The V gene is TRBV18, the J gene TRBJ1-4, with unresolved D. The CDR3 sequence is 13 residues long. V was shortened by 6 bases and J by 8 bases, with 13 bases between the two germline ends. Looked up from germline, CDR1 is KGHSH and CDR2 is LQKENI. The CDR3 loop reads CASSSPTREKLFF. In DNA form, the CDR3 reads TGTGCCAGCTCGAGCCCTACGAGGGAAAAACTGTTTTTT.

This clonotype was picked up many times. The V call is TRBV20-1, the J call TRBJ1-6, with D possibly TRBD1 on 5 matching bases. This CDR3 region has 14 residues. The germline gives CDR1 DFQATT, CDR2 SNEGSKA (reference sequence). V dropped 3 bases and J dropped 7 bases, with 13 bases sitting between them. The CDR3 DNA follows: TGCAGTGCTAGGTGGGGGGTCAACAATTCACCCCTCCACTTT. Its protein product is CSARWGVNNSPLHF.

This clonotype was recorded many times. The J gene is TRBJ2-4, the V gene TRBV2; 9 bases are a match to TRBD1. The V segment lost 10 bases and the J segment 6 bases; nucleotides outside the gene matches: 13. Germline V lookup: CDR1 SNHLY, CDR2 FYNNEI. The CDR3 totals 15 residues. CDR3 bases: TGTGCCACTAAAACAGGGGGCAGAGGGGGAAACATTCAGTACTTC. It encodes CATKTGGRGGNIQYF.

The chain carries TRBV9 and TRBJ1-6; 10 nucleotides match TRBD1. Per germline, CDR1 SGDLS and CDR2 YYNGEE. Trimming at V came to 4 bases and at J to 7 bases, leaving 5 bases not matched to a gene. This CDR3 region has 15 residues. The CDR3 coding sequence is TGTGCCAGCAGCACCCGGACAGGGGGAAATTCACCCCTCCACTTT. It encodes CASSTRTGGNSPLHF.

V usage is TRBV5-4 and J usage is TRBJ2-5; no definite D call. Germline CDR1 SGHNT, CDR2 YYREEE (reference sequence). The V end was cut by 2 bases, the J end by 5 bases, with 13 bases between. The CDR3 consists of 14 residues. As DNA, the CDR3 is TGTGCCAGCAGCTTAGAGATAGGGCTGGAGACCCAGTACTTC. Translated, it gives CASSLEIGLETQYF.

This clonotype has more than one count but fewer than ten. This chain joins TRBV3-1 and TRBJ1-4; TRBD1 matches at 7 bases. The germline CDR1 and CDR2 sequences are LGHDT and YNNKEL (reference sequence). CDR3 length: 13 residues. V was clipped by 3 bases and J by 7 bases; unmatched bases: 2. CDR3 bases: TGTGCCAGCAGCCACAGGGACAGTGAAAAACTGTTTTTT. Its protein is CASSHRDSEKLFF. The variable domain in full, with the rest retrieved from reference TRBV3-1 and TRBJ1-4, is DTAVSQTPKYLVTQMGNDKSIKCEQNLGHDTMYWYKQDSKKFLKIMFSYNNKELIINETVPNRFSPKSPDKAHLNLHINSLELGDSAVYFCASSHRDSEKLFFGSGTQLSVL.

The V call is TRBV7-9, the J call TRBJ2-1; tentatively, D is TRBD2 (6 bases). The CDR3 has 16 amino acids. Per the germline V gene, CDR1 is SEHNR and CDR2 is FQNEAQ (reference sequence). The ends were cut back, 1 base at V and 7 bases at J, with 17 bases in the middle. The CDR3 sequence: CASSLGGAGSRNEQFF. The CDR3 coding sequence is TGTGCCAGCAGCTTAGGAGGAGCGGGTTCCCGAAATGAGCAGTTCTTC.

Here the CDR3 reads CALGRGANEQFF. The CDR3 DNA reads TGTGCCTTAGGGAGGGGGGCAAATGAGCAGTTCTTC. The V gene is TRBV30, the J gene TRBJ2-1; weak D call: TRBD2 (7 bases). The ends were cut back, 7 bases at V and 7 bases at J, with 14 bases in the middle. Germline CDR1 reads GTSNPN; CDR2 reads SVGIG (reference sequence). CDR3 length equals 12 residues.

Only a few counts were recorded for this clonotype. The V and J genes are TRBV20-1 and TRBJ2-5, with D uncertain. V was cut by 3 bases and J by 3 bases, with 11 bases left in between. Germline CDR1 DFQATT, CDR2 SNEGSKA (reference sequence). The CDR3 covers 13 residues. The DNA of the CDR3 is TGCAGTGCTAGGCAAGCCGGAAAAGAGACCCAGTACTTC. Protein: CSARQAGKETQYF.

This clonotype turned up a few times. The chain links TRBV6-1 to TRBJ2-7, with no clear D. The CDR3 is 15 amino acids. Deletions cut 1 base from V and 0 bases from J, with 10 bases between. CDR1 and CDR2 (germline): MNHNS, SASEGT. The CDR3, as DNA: TGTGCCAGCAGTGAAGGGGGTGCTGACTCCTACGAGCAGTACTTC. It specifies CASSEGGADSYEQYF.

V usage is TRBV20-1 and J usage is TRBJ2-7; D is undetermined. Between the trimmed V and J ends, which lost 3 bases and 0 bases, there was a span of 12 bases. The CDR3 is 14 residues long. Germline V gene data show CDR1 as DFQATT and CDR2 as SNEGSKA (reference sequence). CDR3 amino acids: CSARTSVISYEQYF. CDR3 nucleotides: TGCAGTGCTAGGACGTCCGTAATCTCCTACGAGCAGTACTTC.

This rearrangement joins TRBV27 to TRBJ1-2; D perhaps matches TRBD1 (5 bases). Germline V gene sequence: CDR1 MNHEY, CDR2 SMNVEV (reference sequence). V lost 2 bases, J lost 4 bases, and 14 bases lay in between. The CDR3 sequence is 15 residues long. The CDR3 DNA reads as TGTGCCAGCAGTTTAAGGCGTCAGGGAGGCTATGGCTACACCTTC. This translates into CASSLRRQGGYGYTF.

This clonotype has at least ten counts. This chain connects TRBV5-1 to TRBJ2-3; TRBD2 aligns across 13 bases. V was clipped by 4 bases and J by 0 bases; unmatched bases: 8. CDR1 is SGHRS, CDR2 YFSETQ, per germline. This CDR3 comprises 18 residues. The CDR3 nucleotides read TGCGCCAGCAGCGCGGGACTAGCGGGGTCACCTAGCACAGATACGCAGTATTTT. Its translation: CASSAGLAGSPSTDTQYF.

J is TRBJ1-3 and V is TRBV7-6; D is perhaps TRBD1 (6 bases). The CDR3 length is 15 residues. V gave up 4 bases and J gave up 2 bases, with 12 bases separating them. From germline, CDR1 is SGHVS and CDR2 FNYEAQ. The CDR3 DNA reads TGTGCCAGCAGCTCAGGGGTCCCCCCTGGAAACACCATATATTTT. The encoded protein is CASSSGVPPGNTIYF.

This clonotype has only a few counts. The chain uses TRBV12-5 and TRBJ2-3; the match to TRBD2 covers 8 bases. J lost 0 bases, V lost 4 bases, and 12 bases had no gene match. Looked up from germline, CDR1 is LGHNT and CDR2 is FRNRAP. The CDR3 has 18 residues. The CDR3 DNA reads TGTGCTAGTGGTTCACCCCTCGCTTCGGGGGGGAGCACAGATACGCAGTATTTT. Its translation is CASGSPLASGGSTDTQYF. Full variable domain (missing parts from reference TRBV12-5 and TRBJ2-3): DARVTQTPRHKVTEMGQEVTMRCQPILGHNTVFWYRQTMMQGLELLAYFRNRAPLDDSGMPKDRFSAEMPDATLATLKIQPSEPRDSAVYFCASGSPLASGGSTDTQYFGPGTRLTVL.

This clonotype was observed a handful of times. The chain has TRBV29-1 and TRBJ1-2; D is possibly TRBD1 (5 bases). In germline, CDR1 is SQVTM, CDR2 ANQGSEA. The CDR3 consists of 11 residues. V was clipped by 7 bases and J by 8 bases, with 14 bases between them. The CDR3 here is CSGGSAGGYTF. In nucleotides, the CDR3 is TGCAGCGGTGGGTCCGCAGGGGGCTACACCTTC.

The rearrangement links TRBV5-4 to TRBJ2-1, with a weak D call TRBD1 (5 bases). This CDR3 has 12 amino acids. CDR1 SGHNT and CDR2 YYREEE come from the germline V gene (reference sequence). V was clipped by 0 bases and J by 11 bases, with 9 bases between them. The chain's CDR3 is CASSLVTGQQFF. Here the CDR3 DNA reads TGTGCCAGCAGCTTGGTCACAGGCCAGCAGTTCTTC.

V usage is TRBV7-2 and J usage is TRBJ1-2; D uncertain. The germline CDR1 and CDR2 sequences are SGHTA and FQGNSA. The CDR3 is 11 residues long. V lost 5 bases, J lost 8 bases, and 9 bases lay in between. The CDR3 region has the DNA TGTGCCAGCAGCGACCGGCTGGGCTACACCTTC. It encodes CASSDRLGYTF. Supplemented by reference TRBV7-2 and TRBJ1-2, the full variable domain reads GAGVSQSPSNKVTEKGKDVELRCDPISGHTALYWYRQSLGQGLEFLIYFQGNSAPDKSGLPSDRFSAERTGGSVSTLTIQRTQQEDSAVYLCASSDRLGYTFGSGTRLTVV.

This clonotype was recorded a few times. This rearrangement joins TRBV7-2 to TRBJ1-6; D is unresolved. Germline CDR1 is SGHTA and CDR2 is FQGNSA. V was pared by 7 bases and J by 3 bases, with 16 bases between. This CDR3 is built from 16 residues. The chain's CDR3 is CASNPGEGHYNSPLHF. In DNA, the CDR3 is TGTGCCAGCAACCCTGGGGAAGGCCACTATAATTCACCCCTCCACTTT.